These T cell receptor beta chains were read from a single sample in a study of blood T cell repertoires in COVID-19. Some clones are missing from TCRdb's copy, which holds only in-frame ones; the method was immunoSEQ multiplex PCR. This sample has approximately 300,000 clones, with 80% to 85% found just once. Sequencing was done on a sample of peripheral blood. The receptors shown here come from a person aged 70 to 85 with COVID-19, enrolled during active disease. CDR3s include the opening cysteine and the closing phenylalanine or tryptophan. The D gene is left open where the match is weak. Where a row states a size, it is once, few, many or the class of an expanded clone; other rows omit it.

CDR3 DNA: TGTGCCAGCAGCGTCGAGACAGGATCCTACGAGCAGTACTTC
CDR3 protein: CASSVETGSYEQYF
J gene: TRBJ2-7
clone size: NA
D gene: NA
V gene: TRBV9

CDR3 DNA: TGTGCCAGTTTAGGGGCACCTCTTAAAACTGAAGCTTTCTTT
CDR3 protein: CASLGAPLKTEAFF
J gene: TRBJ1-1
clone size: NA
D gene: NA
V gene: TRBV7-2

CDR3 DNA: TGTGCCACCAGACACAGGGTGAAGGGGGCCCAGTACTTC
CDR3 protein: CATRHRVKGAQYF
J gene: TRBJ2-5
clone size: NA
D gene: NA
V gene: TRBV28

CDR3 DNA: TGTGCCAGCAGTTTAACAGGGATTGAAGCTTTCTTT
CDR3 protein: CASSLTGIEAFF
J gene: TRBJ1-1
clone size: NA
D gene: NA
V gene: TRBV12-3/TRBV12-4

CDR3 DNA: TGTGCCAGCAGCTTTAACGAAAGAGGGGAAGCTTTCTTT
CDR3 protein: CASSFNERGEAFF
J gene: TRBJ1-1
clone size: few
D gene: NA
V gene: TRBV7-2

CDR3 DNA: TGTGCCAGCACGCCGGGACTTAAAGAGACCCAGTACTTC
CDR3 protein: CASTPGLKETQYF
J gene: TRBJ2-5
clone size: NA
D gene: NA
V gene: TRBV2

CDR3 DNA: TGTGCCAGCAGTTTACGGGCGGGGAGGGACACTGAAGCTTTCTTT
CDR3 protein: CASSLRAGRDTEAFF
J gene: TRBJ1-1
clone size: NA
D gene: NA
V gene: TRBV27

CDR3 DNA: TGCGCCAGCAGCCCGAGCGGGGGGGCGTTCGAGCAGTACTTC
CDR3 protein: CASSPSGGAFEQYF
J gene: TRBJ2-7
clone size: once
D gene: TRBD2
V gene: TRBV5-1

CDR3 DNA: TGTGCCAGCAGTTACTCTTTGGCCGATGAAAAACTGTTTTTT
CDR3 protein: CASSYSLADEKLFF
J gene: TRBJ1-4
clone size: NA
D gene: NA
V gene: TRBV6-5

CDR3 DNA: TGTGCCAGCAGTTTGGCTAGCGGGCAAACTAGCACAGATACGCAGTATTTT
CDR3 protein: CASSLASGQTSTDTQYF
J gene: TRBJ2-3
clone size: NA
D gene: TRBD2
V gene: TRBV28

CDR3 DNA: TGTGCCAGCAGCTTAGGTCTCCAAGAGACCCAGTACTTC
CDR3 protein: CASSLGLQETQYF
J gene: TRBJ2-5
clone size: NA
D gene: NA
V gene: TRBV11-2

CDR3 DNA: TGTGCCAGCAGTTACGGCCGGGAGGGCCGGGGCACCGGGGAGCTGTTTTTT
CDR3 protein: CASSYGREGRGTGELFF
J gene: TRBJ2-2
clone size: NA
D gene: TRBD2
V gene: TRBV7-6

CDR3 DNA: TGTGCCAGCAGCCAGGCGACTAGCGGGAGGGAGCAGTTCTTC
CDR3 protein: CASSQATSGREQFF
J gene: TRBJ2-1
clone size: NA
D gene: TRBD2
V gene: TRBV4-2

CDR3 DNA: TGTGCCAGCAGTTATCACCGGGACAGGGGAACTAGCGGCCTCGCCAAAAACATTCAGTACTTC
CDR3 protein: CASSYHRDRGTSGLAKNIQYF
J gene: TRBJ2-4
clone size: NA
D gene: TRBD1
V gene: TRBV6-2/TRBV6-3

CDR3 DNA: TGTGCCAGCAGCACTACTAGCGGGGGGACAAATGAGCAGTTCTTC
CDR3 protein: CASSTTSGGTNEQFF
J gene: TRBJ2-1
clone size: NA
D gene: TRBD2
V gene: TRBV11-3

CDR3 DNA: TGTGCCAGCAGCCTCAGGGGAACCATGAACACTGAAGCTTTCTTT
CDR3 protein: CASSLRGTMNTEAFF
J gene: TRBJ1-1
clone size: NA
D gene: NA
V gene: TRBV5-4

CDR3 DNA: TGTGCCAGCAGCGCCAGGGTCAGCTATGGCTACACCTTC
CDR3 protein: CASSARVSYGYTF
J gene: TRBJ1-2
clone size: NA
D gene: NA
V gene: TRBV5-6

CDR3 DNA: TGTGCCAGCAGTTTTCTTGGACAGACACAAGAGACCCAGTACTTC
CDR3 protein: CASSFLGQTQETQYF
J gene: TRBJ2-5
clone size: NA
D gene: NA
V gene: TRBV28

CDR3 DNA: TGCAGCGTTCGACAGGGGTCTCAAGGCTACACCTTC
CDR3 protein: CSVRQGSQGYTF
J gene: TRBJ1-2
clone size: NA
D gene: TRBD1
V gene: TRBV29-1

CDR3 DNA: TGTGCCAGCAGACCTTCCGGGACAGCCCTTATTCATAATGAAAAACTGTTTTTT
CDR3 protein: CASRPSGTALIHNEKLFF
J gene: TRBJ1-4
clone size: NA
D gene: TRBD1
V gene: TRBV28

CDR3 DNA: TGTGCCAGTAGTAACTTTGCGGGACCTTCCTACAATGAGCAGTTCTTC
CDR3 protein: CASSNFAGPSYNEQFF
J gene: TRBJ2-1
clone size: NA
D gene: NA
V gene: TRBV19

CDR3 DNA: TGTGCCAGCAGTGAGGGGGTTGGGAATGATGAGCAGTTCTTC
CDR3 protein: CASSEGVGNDEQFF
J gene: TRBJ2-1
clone size: once
D gene: NA
V gene: TRBV7-9

CDR3 DNA: TGCGCCAGCAGCCGCGGGACAGGGACCTACAATGAGCAGTTCTTC
CDR3 protein: CASSRGTGTYNEQFF
J gene: TRBJ2-1
clone size: NA
D gene: TRBD1
V gene: TRBV5-1

CDR3 DNA: TGTGCCACCAGTGATGAGACACCGCCAGCTCACTCTGGAAACACCATATATTTT
CDR3 protein: CATSDETPPAHSGNTIYF
J gene: TRBJ1-3
clone size: once
D gene: NA
V gene: TRBV24-1

CDR3 DNA: TGTGCCAGCAGCGTAGGACCGGACACAATCCCCCAAGAGACCCAGTACTTC
CDR3 protein: CASSVGPDTIPQETQYF
J gene: TRBJ2-5
clone size: NA
D gene: NA
V gene: TRBV9

CDR3 DNA: TGCGCCAGTGGGACTAGCGGGAGGGAGACCCAGTACTTC
CDR3 protein: CASGTSGRETQYF
J gene: TRBJ2-5
clone size: NA
D gene: TRBD2
V gene: TRBV10-2

CDR3 DNA: TGTGCCAGCAGCCAAGATGGGACTTCTGACGGGGAGCTGTTTTTT
CDR3 protein: CASSQDGTSDGELFF
J gene: TRBJ2-2
clone size: NA
D gene: NA
V gene: TRBV3-1/TRBV3-2